The 3 T cell receptor beta chains in this list originate from one sample, sequenced in a study of cytomegalovirus exposure and HLA in healthy donors. A multiplex PCR was run with 60 Vbeta primers and 13 Jbeta primers. Sequencing used immunoSEQ multiplex PCR; TCRdb keeps in-frame clones, though not all of them. The data contain 65,000 to 85,000 clones, roughly two thirds of them seen just once; the ten biggest clones take up approximately 5%. Sequencing used PBMCs. These receptors all stem from a man in his 60s in good health and CMV-seropositive.

This chain uses TRBV6-5 with TRBJ2-1; D not resolved. The CDR3 runs 14 residues. CDR1 MNHEY and CDR2 SVGAGI come from the germline V gene. Trimming removed 2 bases at V and 3 bases at J, with 8 bases between. CDR3 in amino acids: CASSYGQFYNEQFF. CDR3 coding DNA: TGTGCCAGCAGTTACGGGCAGTTCTACAATGAGCAGTTCTTC.

Note on this clone: One junction end disagrees with the germline gene, perhaps due to a read error. Other DNA sequences in this sample translate to the same CDR3. The V and J genes are TRBV7-9 and TRBJ1-6; D uncertain. Germline-derived CDR1 and CDR2 are SEHNR and FQNEAQ (reference sequence). The CDR3 totals 14 residues. CDR3 nucleotide sequence: TGCGCCAGCAGCCAAGATATTTCACTATCACCCCTCCACTTT. The encoded protein is CASSQDISLSPLHF.

This chain links TRBV7-3 with TRBJ2-3; a possible D gene is TRBD2 (6 bases). The germline gives CDR1 SGHTA, CDR2 FQGTGA. V was clipped by 1 base and J by 4 bases, with 15 bases between them. The CDR3 is 16 amino acids. This CDR3 is CASSLKGSSVADTQYF. Here the CDR3 DNA reads TGTGCCAGCAGCTTAAAGGGTTCTAGCGTAGCAGATACGCAGTATTTT.